The T cell receptor (beta chain) under discussion was sequenced for a study of cytomegalovirus exposure and HLA in healthy donors. General observations from the study: HLA restriction was apparent for most CMV-associated TCR beta chains in a later analysis.

The CDR3 extends over 16 amino acids. V was pared by 6 bases and J by 5 bases, with 8 bases of the junction left unmatched. The germline V gene has CDR1 MDHEN and CDR2 SYDVKM. PCR used 60 Vbeta primers and 13 Jbeta primers. Repertoires were generated with immunoSEQ multiplex PCR, while TCRdb's copy carries only in-frame clones and drops some. The sample totals 75,000 to 95,000 clones. Of note for this clone: As yet, its antigen is unknown.

V is TRBV28 and J is TRBJ2-2; 11 nucleotides line up with TRBD1. Sequenced material: PBMCs. This clonotype originated in a woman aged 55-69 years in good health and CMV-seronegative. CDR3 sequence (DNA): TGTGCCAGCAGCCCCTCCGGGACAGGGGGGACCGGGGAGCTGTTTTTT. It codes for CASSPSGTGGTGELFF. Together with reference TRBV28 and TRBJ2-2, the CDR3 gives the full variable domain: DVKVTQSSRYLVKRTGEKVFLECVQDMDHENMFWYRQDPGLGLRLIYFSYDVKMKEKGDIPEGYSVSREKKERFSLILESASTNQTSMYLCASSPSGTGGTGELFFGEGSRLTVL.